A selection of T cell receptor beta chains follows, all from one sample in a study of T cells after yellow fever vaccination. TCRdb called the 5' RACE reads again in MiXCR, with one record for every CDR3 protein. The data show 450,000 to 550,000 distinct CDR3 sequences, with just over 20% seen just once and around 17% held by the top ten. The sequenced sample was PBMCs, obtained roughly 20 days after the first yellow fever vaccination. The receptors were gathered from a man aged 18 to 29 who received the YFV17D yellow fever vaccine. Both conserved end residues are part of each CDR3. Each record gives: J gene, clone size, V gene, D gene, CDR3 protein, CDR3 DNA. The D gene is left open where the match is weak. Only some rows state a clone size, as once, few, many or a class for expanded clones.

J gene: TRBJ1-1
clone size: -
V gene: TRBV4-3
D gene: -
CDR3 protein: CASSRVGVTEAFF
CDR3 DNA: TGCGCCAGCAGCCGAGTGGGCGTGACTGAAGCTTTCTTT

J gene: TRBJ2-6
clone size: -
V gene: TRBV18
D gene: -
CDR3 protein: CASSPPTGSSGANVLTF
CDR3 DNA: TGTGCCAGCTCACCCCCGACAGGTAGCTCTGGGGCCAACGTCCTGACTTTC

J gene: TRBJ2-5
clone size: many
V gene: TRBV20-1
D gene: TRBD1
CDR3 protein: CSARGTGIETQYF
CDR3 DNA: TGCAGTGCTAGAGGGACAGGAATAGAGACCCAGTACTTC

J gene: TRBJ2-2
clone size: -
V gene: TRBV7-9
D gene: -
CDR3 protein: CASSLTGTPSGELFF
CDR3 DNA: TGTGCCAGCAGCTTAACCGGGACCCCGAGCGGGGAGCTGTTTTTT

J gene: TRBJ2-3
clone size: -
V gene: TRBV4-1
D gene: -
CDR3 protein: CASSQDRTASSTDTQYF
CDR3 DNA: TGCGCCAGCAGCCAAGATCGCACAGCCTCTAGCACAGATACGCAGTATTTT

J gene: TRBJ1-2
clone size: -
V gene: TRBV6-1
D gene: TRBD1
CDR3 protein: CASSPTGAVGYTF
CDR3 DNA: TGTGCCAGCAGCCCCACAGGGGCTGTCGGCTACACCTTC

J gene: TRBJ1-6
clone size: few
V gene: TRBV19
D gene: -
CDR3 protein: CASAGFNSPLHF
CDR3 DNA: TGTGCCAGTGCGGGGTTCAATTCACCCCTCCACTTT

J gene: TRBJ2-3
clone size: -
V gene: TRBV7-2
D gene: TRBD2
CDR3 protein: CASSFTSGGYTDTQYF
CDR3 DNA: TGTGCCAGCAGCTTCACTAGCGGGGGGTACACAGATACGCAGTATTTT

J gene: TRBJ2-5
clone size: -
V gene: TRBV7-3
D gene: TRBD2
CDR3 protein: CASSLTPSTSGVLRETQYF
CDR3 DNA: TGTGCCAGCAGCTTAACCCCTTCGACTAGCGGGGTGCTTCGGGAGACCCAGTACTTC

J gene: TRBJ1-1
clone size: -
V gene: TRBV6-5
D gene: -
CDR3 protein: CASSSTQENTEAFF
CDR3 DNA: TGTGCCAGCAGTTCCACCCAGGAAAACACTGAAGCTTTCTTT

J gene: TRBJ2-2
clone size: few
V gene: TRBV4-1
D gene: -
CDR3 protein: CASSQSGLRLFF
CDR3 DNA: TGCGCCAGCAGCCAATCGGGCTTAAGGCTGTTTTTT

J gene: TRBJ1-4
clone size: -
V gene: TRBV4-1
D gene: -
CDR3 protein: CASSQDPGSALGEKLFF
CDR3 DNA: TGCGCCAGCAGCCAAGATCCAGGTTCGGCCTTGGGGGAAAAACTGTTTTTT

J gene: TRBJ1-1
clone size: -
V gene: TRBV4-1
D gene: TRBD1
CDR3 protein: CASSKGTAEAFF
CDR3 DNA: TGCGCCAGCAGCAAAGGGACAGCTGAAGCTTTCTTT

J gene: TRBJ1-6
clone size: -
V gene: TRBV14
D gene: -
CDR3 protein: CASSPNLGFAYNSPLHF
CDR3 DNA: TGTGCCAGCAGCCCAAATCTGGGGTTCGCCTATAATTCACCCCTCCACTTT

J gene: TRBJ1-4
clone size: -
V gene: TRBV20-1
D gene: TRBD1
CDR3 protein: CSARDGRQGNEKLFF
CDR3 DNA: TGCAGTGCTAGAGATGGTAGACAGGGGAATGAAAAACTGTTTTTT

J gene: TRBJ1-6
clone size: -
V gene: TRBV12-3/TRBV12-4
D gene: TRBD1
CDR3 protein: CASRRTGENSPLHF
CDR3 DNA: TGTGCCAGCAGACGGACAGGGGAAAATTCACCCCTCCACTTT

J gene: TRBJ1-1
clone size: -
V gene: TRBV29-1
D gene: TRBD1
CDR3 protein: CSVGQVTEAFF
CDR3 DNA: TGCAGCGTCGGACAGGTTACTGAAGCTTTCTTT

J gene: TRBJ1-2
clone size: -
V gene: TRBV20-1
D gene: -
CDR3 protein: CSASGDGYTF
CDR3 DNA: TGCAGTGCTAGTGGAGATGGCTACACCTTC

J gene: TRBJ2-1
clone size: few
V gene: TRBV7-2
D gene: -
CDR3 protein: CASSLDRVVNEQFF
CDR3 DNA: TGTGCCAGCAGCTTAGATAGGGTGGTCAATGAGCAGTTCTTC

J gene: TRBJ1-5
clone size: -
V gene: TRBV20-1
D gene: -
CDR3 protein: CSARDPGSNQPQHF
CDR3 DNA: TGCAGTGCTAGAGACCCCGGTAGCAATCAGCCCCAGCATTTT

J gene: TRBJ1-1
clone size: -
V gene: TRBV6-5
D gene: -
CDR3 protein: CASSYGTMNTEAFF
CDR3 DNA: TGTGCCAGCAGTTACGGGACGATGAACACTGAAGCTTTCTTT

J gene: TRBJ2-7
clone size: -
V gene: TRBV2
D gene: -
CDR3 protein: CASRSYEQYF
CDR3 DNA: TGTGCCAGCAGAAGTTACGAGCAGTACTTC

J gene: TRBJ2-7
clone size: -
V gene: TRBV7-6
D gene: -
CDR3 protein: CASSLGGGAIYEQYF
CDR3 DNA: TGTGCCAGCAGCTTAGGTGGGGGGGCCATTTACGAGCAGTACTTC

J gene: TRBJ1-2
clone size: -
V gene: TRBV3-1
D gene: -
CDR3 protein: CASSQDGSGGDGYTF
CDR3 DNA: TGTGCCAGCAGCCAAGATGGGTCGGGAGGCGATGGCTACACCTTC

J gene: TRBJ2-6
clone size: -
V gene: TRBV7-9
D gene: -
CDR3 protein: CASSDWSSGANVLTF
CDR3 DNA: TGTGCCAGCAGCGACTGGAGCTCTGGGGCCAACGTCCTGACTTTC

J gene: TRBJ2-1
clone size: -
V gene: TRBV25-1
D gene: -
CDR3 protein: CASSDVSAGRANEQFF
CDR3 DNA: TGTGCCAGCAGTGATGTTTCGGCCGGCCGCGCCAATGAGCAGTTCTTC

J gene: TRBJ2-7
clone size: few
V gene: TRBV10-2
D gene: TRBD1
CDR3 protein: CASSLDRFYEQYF
CDR3 DNA: TGCGCCAGCAGCCTGGACAGGTTCTACGAGCAGTACTTC

J gene: TRBJ2-5
clone size: -
V gene: TRBV5-4
D gene: TRBD1
CDR3 protein: CASSSKTGVETQYF
CDR3 DNA: TGTGCCAGCAGCTCGAAGACAGGGGTGGAGACCCAGTACTTC

J gene: TRBJ2-5
clone size: -
V gene: TRBV12-3/TRBV12-4
D gene: TRBD1
CDR3 protein: CASADRDGKETQYF
CDR3 DNA: TGTGCCAGCGCCGACAGGGACGGCAAAGAGACCCAGTACTTC

J gene: TRBJ2-2
clone size: -
V gene: TRBV19
D gene: -
CDR3 protein: CASSRGQLVGELFF
CDR3 DNA: TGTGCCAGTAGCCGCGGACAGCTTGTTGGGGAGCTGTTTTTT